This TCR beta chain was sequenced for a study of CD4 T cell repertoires in COVID-19. About the research overall: Relabeled CFSE-low cells, IL-2-expanded for approximately eleven days, met spikes from other coronaviruses. Study-wide points: Sharing of several most expanded SARS-CoV-2-reactive clonotypes across memory subsets suggested intraclonal diversification. In SARS-CoV and/or HKU1 spike cultures, between roughly 7 and 25% of SARS-CoV-2 clonotypes reappeared.

Note on this clone: Its antigen is still unknown.

The memory T cells were sequenced right after ex vivo isolation, without culture. Germline trimming cut 2 bases from V and 10 bases from J; bases unmatched to any gene: 4. CDR3 length: 13 residues. The method was immunoSEQ multiplex PCR; TCRdb's version includes in-frame clones alone and lacks a portion of them. The table has tens of thousands of clones, roughly 91% seen once; the top ten hold around 0.5%. The specimen was central memory CD4+ T cells from blood, collected before the COVID-19 pandemic. V and J are TRBV23-1 and TRBJ2-3, with TRBD1 matching over 9 bases. TRBV23-1 is noted as an ORF with a role that remains uncertain. This receptor was identified in a human donor who had COVID-19. CDR3 sequence (DNA): TGCGCCAGCAGTCAACCCGACAGGGGGGCGCAGTATTTT. Residues: CASSQPDRGAQYF.